Listed below are T cell receptor beta chains from one sample, sequenced in a study of PD-1 blockade in classical Hodgkin lymphoma. Some clones are missing from TCRdb's copy, which holds only in-frame ones; the method was immunoSEQ multiplex PCR. The sample lists about 36,000 clones, approximately 70% occurring once. The source was peripheral blood mononuclear cells (PBMCs), collected before the second cycle of nivolumab. These receptor sequences come from a human donor with classical Hodgkin lymphoma. CDR3s include the opening cysteine and the closing phenylalanine or tryptophan. A D gene is named only where the DNA matches it firmly. Only some rows state a clone size, as once, few, many or a class for expanded clones.

size: NA
J: TRBJ1-5
D: NA
V: TRBV2
DNA: TGTGCCAGCAGGGCACAGGGTACCCCGAATCAGCCCCAGCATTTT
CDR3: CASRAQGTPNQPQHF

size: NA
J: TRBJ1-2
D: NA
V: TRBV2
DNA: TGTGCCAGCAGTGGTAGGGGGGCGAACTATGGCTACACCTTC
CDR3: CASSGRGANYGYTF

size: once
J: TRBJ2-3
D: TRBD1
V: TRBV6-1
DNA: TGTGCCAGCAGGCGGGACAGGGGGCCCTCAGATACGCAGTATTTT
CDR3: CASRRDRGPSDTQYF

size: NA
J: TRBJ2-1
D: NA
V: TRBV29-1
DNA: TGCAGCGTGGAAGGAGTGAGTCGGTACAATGAGCAGTTCTTC
CDR3: CSVEGVSRYNEQFF

size: few
J: TRBJ1-5
D: TRBD1
V: TRBV6-4
DNA: TGTGCCAGCAGTATCCACAGGGGGGGCAATCAGCCCCAGCATTTT
CDR3: CASSIHRGGNQPQHF

size: few
J: TRBJ1-3
D: NA
V: TRBV11-3
DNA: TGTGCCAGCAGCGCTGGACGGACCTCTGGAAACACCATATATTTT
CDR3: CASSAGRTSGNTIYF

size: NA
J: TRBJ2-1
D: TRBD2
V: TRBV9
DNA: TGTGCCAGCAGCGCAACTTTAGCGGGACGCGGGCTGGATGAGCAGTTCTTC
CDR3: CASSATLAGRGLDEQFF

size: once
J: TRBJ1-2
D: TRBD1
V: TRBV18
DNA: TGTGCCAGCTCACGGGACAGGGATGGCTACACCTTC
CDR3: CASSRDRDGYTF

size: once
J: TRBJ2-7
D: NA
V: TRBV14
DNA: TGTGCCAGCAGCCAAGATCCGGGACCCTTTGGTTTGCAGTACTTC
CDR3: CASSQDPGPFGLQYF

size: NA
J: TRBJ2-3
D: TRBD2
V: TRBV4-2
DNA: TGTGCCAGCAGCCGGGCGGGGGGGCGAGATACGCAGTATTTT
CDR3: CASSRAGGRDTQYF

size: few
J: TRBJ2-3
D: NA
V: TRBV15
DNA: TGTGCCACCAGCAGAGATGGAACGGGGCTCACAGATACGCAGTATTTT
CDR3: CATSRDGTGLTDTQYF

size: NA
J: TRBJ1-1
D: NA
V: TRBV7-2
DNA: TGTGCCAGCAGCTTCGGGGTACAGACTGAAGCTTTCTTT
CDR3: CASSFGVQTEAFF

size: NA
J: TRBJ2-3
D: NA
V: TRBV7-2
DNA: TGTGCCAGCAGCTTAGACAGGAGAGATACGCAGTATTTT
CDR3: CASSLDRRDTQYF

size: NA
J: TRBJ2-1
D: NA
V: TRBV29-1
DNA: TGCAGCGTTGAAGTAGGGACCTTACTCTTCGATGAGCAGTTCTTC
CDR3: CSVEVGTLLFDEQFF

size: NA
J: TRBJ1-2
D: TRBD1
V: TRBV18
DNA: TGTGCCAGCTCCGCCGGGACAGGAACCTATGGCTACACCTTC
CDR3: CASSAGTGTYGYTF

size: NA
J: TRBJ2-7
D: NA
V: TRBV7-2
DNA: TGTGCCAGCAGCCCTAACTCGGTTGTGGACGAGCAGTACTTC
CDR3: CASSPNSVVDEQYF

size: NA
J: TRBJ1-2
D: NA
V: TRBV5-6
DNA: TGTGCCAGCAGCCTACCGGGTAGGCACTATGGCTACACCTTC
CDR3: CASSLPGRHYGYTF

size: NA
J: TRBJ2-1
D: NA
V: TRBV11-3
DNA: TGTGCCAGCAGTGGCGGGGGCCCGTACTACAATGAGCAGTTCTTC
CDR3: CASSGGGPYYNEQFF

size: NA
J: TRBJ2-2
D: NA
V: TRBV5-4
DNA: TGTGCCAGCAGCGCGGGACTTGAGGTGGGCGGGGAGCTGTTTTTT
CDR3: CASSAGLEVGGELFF

size: few
J: TRBJ2-4
D: TRBD2
V: TRBV7-2
DNA: TGTGCCAGCAGCCTAGATGGGGGACTAGCGAACCTAGCCAAAAACATTCAGTACTTC
CDR3: CASSLDGGLANLAKNIQYF

size: NA
J: TRBJ2-6
D: NA
V: TRBV5-1
DNA: TGCGCCAGCAGCTTCGGGGTGGCTGGGGCCAACGTCCTGACTTTC
CDR3: CASSFGVAGANVLTF

size: medium-sized
J: TRBJ1-2
D: NA
V: TRBV5-6
DNA: TGTGCCAGCCGGTCCTGGGGGGAAAGCTATGGCTACACCTTC
CDR3: CASRSWGESYGYTF

size: NA
J: TRBJ2-3
D: NA
V: TRBV7-9
DNA: TGTGCCAGCAGGCCTCGGTACACAGATACGCAGTATTTT
CDR3: CASRPRYTDTQYF

size: many
J: TRBJ1-1
D: NA
V: TRBV4-2
DNA: TGTGCCAGCAGCCAAGATGTAGGGACTGAAGCTTTCTTT
CDR3: CASSQDVGTEAFF

size: NA
J: TRBJ1-1
D: NA
V: TRBV7-3
DNA: TGTGCCAGCAGCTTAACGAGGGGTAAGGGTGAAGCTTTCTTT
CDR3: CASSLTRGKGEAFF

size: few
J: TRBJ1-5
D: NA
V: TRBV7-9
DNA: TGTGCCAGCAGCTTAGGTTCGAGGGAACGGCATCAGCCCCAGCATTTT
CDR3: CASSLGSRERHQPQHF

size: NA
J: TRBJ1-6
D: TRBD1
V: TRBV27
DNA: TGTGCCAGCACCCAGGGACAGGGTAATTCACCCCTCCACTTT
CDR3: CASTQGQGNSPLHF

size: NA
J: TRBJ2-7
D: NA
V: TRBV28
DNA: TGTGCCAGCAGTCCCCCCGGTCGGGGGTACGAGCAGTACTTC
CDR3: CASSPPGRGYEQYF

size: NA
J: TRBJ2-7
D: NA
V: TRBV11-3
DNA: TGTGCCAGCAGCGACCCCAAGAGGGCGGGTGAGCAGTACTTC
CDR3: CASSDPKRAGEQYF

size: NA
J: TRBJ2-1
D: TRBD1
V: TRBV28
DNA: TGTGCCAGCAGTACGCCACAGGGGGCCGATGAGCAGTTCTTC
CDR3: CASSTPQGADEQFF